These 18 T cell receptor beta chains were all obtained from the same sample, sequenced in a study of blood T cells in healthy people across ages. Through a sample-barcoded 5' primer and a J-beta primer mix, a second PCR was run for about 6 to 11 cycles. TCRdb ran MiXCR on the 5' RACE reads and lists one entry per CDR3 protein. This sample yields some 900,000 distinct CDR3 sequences, of which roughly 50% are seen a single time; roughly an eighth belongs to the top ten. Specimen: blood. The receptors here all came from a man aged 25 to 45 in good health.

The V and J genes are TRBV30 and TRBJ2-3; no clear D gene. Germline loops: CDR1 GTSNPN, CDR2 SVGIG (reference sequence). Trimming removed 2 bases at V and 1 base at J, with 10 bases between. CDR3 length: 14 residues. In DNA, the CDR3 is TGTGCCTGGAGTCTGGCCGGAGGCACAGATACGCAGTATTTT. Its translation: CAWSLAGGTDTQYF.

This clonotype has a handful of counts. The rearrangement uses TRBV29-1 and TRBJ2-4; the match to TRBD2 covers 7 bases. The end of the DNA fits TRBJ2-7 better, so the J call may be wrong. Germline V CDR1 and CDR2: SQVTM, ANQGSEA. CDR3 length: 14 residues. In DNA, the CDR3 is TGCAGCGTTGACTCTAGCGGAGAAACCTACGAGCAGTACTTC. The encoded protein is CSVDSSGETYEQYF.

Notes on this clonotype: The junction does not match germline at one end; this may be a read error. V gene TRBV7-6 combines with J gene TRBJ1-1, with no clear D. The length of the CDR3 is 13 residues. Germline V CDR1 and CDR2: SGHVS, FNYEAQ. The CDR3 DNA reads TGTGCCAGCAGCTTAGACACTTACACTGAAGTTTTCTTT. It specifies CASSLDTYTEVFF.

This clonotype was seen just once. Sequence at one end of the junction differs from germline and may be a read error. The chain carries TRBV5-1 and TRBJ2-7, with D possibly matching TRBD1 (5 bases). TRBJ2-5 matches the DNA end more closely, so the J call is doubtful. In germline, CDR1 is SGHRS, CDR2 YFSETQ. This CDR3 is 13 amino acids long. CDR3 in amino acids: CASSQQAGETQYF. Here the CDR3 DNA reads TGTGCCAGCAGCCAACAAGCAGGGGAGACCCAGTACTTC.

This clonotype appeared a few times. The gene calls are TRBV3-1 and TRBJ2-7; D call uncertain. Between the trimmed V and J ends, which lost 2 bases and 0 bases, there was a span of 17 bases. The CDR3 runs to 17 residues. Germline V gene lookup returns CDR1 LGHDT and CDR2 YNNKEL (reference sequence). The CDR3 region is CASSQNPSRLSSYEQYF. The CDR3 DNA reads as TGTGCCAGCAGCCAAAACCCCTCTAGACTGAGCTCCTACGAGCAGTACTTC.

J is TRBJ1-2 and V is TRBV12-3 or TRBV12-4, with 7 bases matching TRBD1. The V gene end was trimmed by 1 base and the J gene end by 7 bases; junction bases not matched to a gene: 3. The CDR3 consists of 13 residues. CDR3 coding DNA: TGTGCCAGCAGTTTAGGGGCAGGGGGTGGCTACACCTTC. Its translation is CASSLGAGGGYTF.

This rearrangement joins TRBV5-6 to TRBJ2-7; D is ambiguous. Germline CDR1 reads SGHDT; CDR2 reads YYEEEE. The CDR3 loop spans 12 amino acids. The V end lost 6 bases, the J end lost 7 bases, and 14 bases lay between the germline ends. The CDR3 spells CASTRAGNEQYF. Here the CDR3 DNA reads TGTGCCAGCACCCGGGCAGGCAATGAGCAGTACTTC.

The chain couples TRBV6-5 to TRBJ2-3, with TRBD1 matching over 7 bases. This CDR3 has 17 residues. The trim removed 0 bases at V and 3 bases at J, leaving 9 bases unmatched. Germline V gene lookup returns CDR1 MNHEY and CDR2 SVGAGI. This CDR3 reads CASSYSETGMRTDTQYF. The CDR3 nucleotides are TGTGCCAGCAGTTACTCGGAGACAGGGATGAGAACAGATACGCAGTATTTT.

The J gene is TRBJ2-1, the V gene TRBV6-5, with 8 bases that match TRBD2. V trimming: 7 bases; J trimming: 5 bases; junction bases outside the gene matches: 7. CDR3 size: 14 residues. CDR1 MNHEY and CDR2 SVGAGI come from the germline V gene. Here the CDR3 DNA reads TGTGCCAGCAAACCCAGCGGGGGTAACAATGAGCAGTTCTTC. It specifies CASKPSGGNNEQFF.

The chain carries TRBV12-3 or TRBV12-4 and TRBJ2-1; no firm D call. The CDR3 sequence is 15 residues long. The V end was cut by 0 bases, the J end by 4 bases, with 10 bases between. For the CDR3, the DNA is TGTGCCAGCAGTTTAGCGGGATCCGGGTACAATGAGCAGTTCTTC. This codes for CASSLAGSGYNEQFF.

This chain's CDR3 is CASSRSRESTEAFF. For the CDR3, the DNA is TGCGCCAGCAGCCGATCCAGGGAGAGCACTGAAGCTTTCTTT. V is TRBV4-1 and J is TRBJ1-1, with TRBD1 as a possible D gene (5 bases). The germline gives CDR1 MGHRA, CDR2 YSYEKL. Trimming removed 4 bases at V and 4 bases at J, with 13 bases between. The CDR3 loop spans 14 amino acids.

The J gene is TRBJ1-6, the V gene TRBV5-1; no firm D call. The CDR3 contains 14 residues. Trimming removed 2 bases from V and 9 bases from J, with 12 bases in between. Germline values: CDR1 SGHRS, CDR2 YFSETQ. The CDR3 DNA follows: TGCGCCAGCAGCTTATCGGAACGTGCTTCACCCCTCCACTTT. Amino acid sequence: CASSLSERASPLHF. The whole variable domain, remainder taken from reference TRBV5-1 and TRBJ1-6, is KAGVTQTPRYLIKTRGQQVTLSCSPISGHRSVSWYQQTPGQGLQFLFEYFSETQRNKGNFPGRFSGRQFSNSRSEMNVSTLELGDSALYLCASSLSERASPLHFGNGTRLTVT.

This clonotype was observed a handful of times. The V and J genes are TRBV3-1 and TRBJ1-4, with 8 bases identical to TRBD1. This CDR3 is 17 amino acids long. Per the germline V gene, CDR1 is LGHDT and CDR2 is YNNKEL (reference sequence). V trimming: 8 bases; J trimming: 7 bases; junction bases outside the gene matches: 18. CDR3: CASSLWGRGRGIEKLFF. DNA of the CDR3: TGTGCCAGCTCACTTTGGGGCAGGGGGCGAGGGATTGAAAAACTGTTTTTT.

The chain uses TRBV7-9 and TRBJ1-4; a possible D gene is TRBD1 (6 bases). V lost 4 bases and J 7 bases, leaving 19 bases between the germline ends. There are 16 residues in the CDR3. The germline V gene encodes CDR1 SEHNR and CDR2 FQNEAQ (reference sequence). CDR3: CASSSFRGGLSEKLFF. The CDR3 bases are TGTGCCAGCAGCTCCTTCAGGGGAGGCTTAAGTGAAAAACTGTTTTTT.

This clonotype was detected ten times or more. The CDR3 is CASSFNRDYGYTF. The CDR3 region has the DNA TGTGCCAGCAGCTTCAACAGGGACTATGGCTACACCTTC. The rearrangement uses TRBV7-2 and TRBJ1-2; D is possibly TRBD1 (6 bases). The germline gives CDR1 SGHTA, CDR2 FQGNSA. V was clipped by 3 bases and J by 3 bases, with 8 bases between them. The CDR3 runs 13 residues.

This chain links TRBV28 with TRBJ2-6; 7 positions agree with TRBD1. Germline-derived CDR1 and CDR2 are MDHEN and SYDVKM. This CDR3 spans 20 amino acids. Unmatched junction bases numbered 17, after V lost 5 bases and J lost 1 base. The CDR3 nucleotides read TGTGCCAGCAGTAGATGGGACAGCCGAATTGAGCTGTCTGGGGCCAACGTCCTGACTTTC. The encoded protein is CASSRWDSRIELSGANVLTF.

CDR3 in DNA: TGTGCCAGCAGCCAAGATGGGACTAGGCGGCAGACCCAGTACTTC. It is translated as CASSQDGTRRQTQYF. The V call is TRBV3-1, the J call TRBJ2-5, with 8 bases fitting TRBD2. Trimming removed 0 bases from V and 6 bases from J; junction bases left unmatched: 6. The germline gives CDR1 LGHDT, CDR2 YNNKEL (reference sequence). The CDR3 covers 15 residues.

This rearrangement joins TRBV20-1 to TRBJ2-5; D possibly corresponds to TRBD1 (6 bases). The CDR3 has 13 residues. CDR1 is DFQATT, CDR2 SNEGSKA, per germline (reference sequence). Trimming left V 5 bases short and J 2 bases short, with 12 bases between. CDR3 DNA: TGCAGTGCTCACTATCAGGGGCAAGAGACCCAGTACTTC. As protein: CSAHYQGQETQYF.